The 26 T cell receptor beta chains reported below all come from one sample, sequenced in a study of T cell repertoires in cytomegalovirus infection. These receptors have no identified antigens. Via MiXCR, TCRdb re-called the reads, giving one row per CDR3 protein. In the table there are around 570,000 distinct CDR3 sequences, roughly 42% of which are singletons. The sequencing here drew on cultured PBMCs, taken from culture after CMV antigen stimulation. Every receptor here comes from a human donor in good health (CMV status not recorded). Some clones in this sample may be carry-over from other donors' samples.

A single count supports this clonotype. The chain links TRBV7-2 to TRBJ1-5; TRBD1 agrees at 7 bases. The germline V gene has CDR1 SGHTA and CDR2 FQGNSA. CDR3 length: 16 amino acids. V trimming: 5 bases; J trimming: 6 bases; junction bases outside the gene matches: 13. The CDR3 coding sequence is TGTGCCAGCAGCAGGGGGGGCAGGGGGGGGGGTCAGCCCCAGCATTTT. This codes for CASSRGGRGGGQPQHF.

The rearrangement joins TRBV11-2 to TRBJ2-7; D uncertain. The germline V gene encodes CDR1 SGHAT and CDR2 FQNNGV. V was trimmed by 4 bases and J by 4 bases, leaving 14 bases between them. This CDR3 has 14 residues. Written as DNA, the CDR3 is TGTGCCAGCAGCTCAAACCTGTGGAATTACGAGCAGTACTTC. Amino acids: CASSSNLWNYEQYF.

Concerning this clonotype itself: A junction end diverges from the germline sequence, so it may reflect a read error. This chain uses TRBV12-3 or TRBV12-4 with TRBJ2-3, with D perhaps matching TRBD2 (5 bases). The CDR3 runs to 14 residues. CDR3 loop: CASSPRSGSDAQYF. Here the CDR3 DNA reads TGTGCCAGCAGTCCCCGTTCGGGGTCAGATGCGCAGTATTTT.

The chain is built from TRBV6-6 and TRBJ2-1; TRBD2 aligns across 7 bases. V lost 0 bases and J lost 6; bases outside the gene matches: 5. CDR1 MNHNY and CDR2 SVGAGI come from the germline V gene (reference sequence). The CDR3 covers 15 residues. CDR3 sequence (DNA): TGTGCCAGCAGTTACTCGATGGGGAGGGGCAATGAGCAGTTCTTC. Amino acids: CASSYSMGRGNEQFF.

The chain carries TRBV7-2 and TRBJ2-5, with TRBD2 as a possible D gene (6 bases). The CDR3 is 14 amino acids. V lost 1 base and J lost 5, with 11 bases in between. Germline loops: CDR1 SGHTA, CDR2 FQGNSA. As DNA, the CDR3 is TGTGCCAGCAGCTTAGTCACGGGGGTGGAGACCCAGTACTTC. Translation: CASSLVTGVETQYF.

The chain combines TRBV28 with TRBJ2-7, with a weak D call TRBD1 (6 bases). The CDR3 totals 13 residues. Germline-derived CDR1 and CDR2 are MDHEN and SYDVKM. V was pared by 7 bases and J by 3 bases, with 13 bases between. Here the CDR3 reads CASTDRGGYEQYF. The CDR3 DNA is TGTGCCAGCACCGACAGAGGGGGCTACGAGCAGTACTTC.

V gene TRBV14 combines with J gene TRBJ1-1; a possible D gene is TRBD1 (5 bases). V lost 4 bases, J lost 10 bases, and 13 bases lay in between. CDR1 and CDR2 (germline): SGHDN, FVKESK. This CDR3 is 12 amino acids long. CDR3 DNA sequence: TGTGCCAGCAGCCCCCGACAGTTTCCAGCTTTCTTT. The encoded protein is CASSPRQFPAFF.

This clonotype was found once. The rearrangement links TRBV4-3 to TRBJ2-2, with TRBD2 matching over 8 bases. With 3 bases clipped from V and 1 base from J, the junction kept 4 bases outside the gene matches. The CDR3 is 16 amino acids. Germline CDR1 LGHNA, CDR2 YSLEER. The CDR3 coding sequence is TGCGCCAGCAGCCAGTCCGGGACTAGGAACACCGGGGAGCTGTTTTTT. Translated, it gives CASSQSGTRNTGELFF.

The chain employs TRBV19 and TRBJ2-1; D might be TRBD2 (5 bases). The CDR3 spans 13 residues. Germline assignment: CDR1 LNHDA and CDR2 SQIVND (reference sequence). Deletions cut 4 bases from V and 9 bases from J, with 13 bases between. The CDR3 loop is CASSTRSGIEQFF. In DNA, the CDR3 is TGTGCCAGTAGTACGCGCTCGGGGATTGAGCAGTTCTTC.

The chain joins TRBV11-1 to TRBJ2-3; TRBD1 matches at 10 bases. Germline assignment: CDR1 SGHAT and CDR2 FQDESV (reference sequence). V dropped 7 bases and J dropped 4; count of bases not matched to a gene: 5. This CDR3 region has 14 residues. CDR3 DNA: TGTGCCAGCACCCCAGGACAGGGGGCAGATACGCAGTATTTT. Protein product: CASTPGQGADTQYF.

V gene TRBV7-8 combines with J gene TRBJ2-3; D possibly uses TRBD1 or TRBD2 (5 bases each). There are 16 residues in the CDR3. Germline lookup yields CDR1 SGHVS and CDR2 FQNEAQ. V was cut by 1 base and J by 5 bases, with 16 bases left in between. CDR3 coding DNA: TGTGCCAGCAGCTTAGGCCCGGGGCTCGCGATAGATACGCAGTATTTT. Protein product: CASSLGPGLAIDTQYF.

The V gene is TRBV27, the J gene TRBJ1-6; no clear D. The CDR3 is 16 residues long. V shed 5 bases and J shed 10 bases, with 21 bases lying between them. CDR1 is MNHEY, CDR2 SMNVEV, per germline (reference sequence). CDR3 sequence (DNA): TGTGCCAGCAGTCTAAACCCTAGCGGGGTCGGGTCACCCCTCCACTTT. It yields the protein CASSLNPSGVGSPLHF.

The chain recombines TRBV4-2 with TRBJ2-4; 7 nucleotides match TRBD1. The CDR3 runs to 15 residues. In germline, CDR1 is LGHNA, CDR2 YNFKEQ. V shed 4 bases, J shed 6 bases, and the junction held 9 bases outside the gene matches. CDR3 in amino acids: CASSLYRDSGNIQYF. The CDR3 DNA reads as TGTGCCAGCAGCCTCTACCGGGACAGCGGAAACATTCAGTACTTC.

V usage is TRBV10-3 and J usage is TRBJ2-2; possible D gene TRBD1, 6 bases. The CDR3 is 16 amino acids. Germline V gives CDR1 ENHRY, CDR2 SYGVKD. The V gene lost 0 bases and the J gene lost 7 bases, with 15 bases spanning the gap. This CDR3 reads CAISESGHSTYGELFF. The CDR3 DNA is TGTGCCATCAGTGAGTCGGGACACTCGACTTACGGGGAGCTGTTTTTT.

This clonotype has only a few counts. The chain is built from TRBV28 and TRBJ2-7, with a tentative D call TRBD1 (6 bases). Per germline, CDR1 MDHEN and CDR2 SYDVKM. V lost 5 bases and J 2 bases, leaving 19 bases between the germline ends. This CDR3 has 16 amino acids. CDR3 region: CASSQNPDRPTYEQYF. The CDR3 DNA sequence: TGTGCCAGCAGTCAAAATCCTGACAGGCCGACCTACGAGCAGTACTTC. The full variable domain, with the rest looked up from reference TRBV28 and TRBJ2-7, is DVKVTQSSRYLVKRTGEKVFLECVQDMDHENMFWYRQDPGLGLRLIYFSYDVKMKEKGDIPEGYSVSREKKERFSLILESASTNQTSMYLCASSQNPDRPTYEQYFGPGTRLTVT.

The rearrangement joins TRBV7-2 to TRBJ2-3; possible D gene TRBD2, 6 bases. Trimming removed 2 bases at V and 8 bases at J, with 23 bases between. CDR3 length: 17 amino acids. Germline CDR1 reads SGHTA; CDR2 reads FQGNSA. In DNA form, the CDR3 reads TGTGCCAGCAGCTTATTCCCAGCGGGTCTCGTAACTGGTACGCAGTATTTT. This codes for CASSLFPAGLVTGTQYF.

The genes are TRBV2 and TRBJ1-2; D is unresolved. V was clipped by 7 bases and J by 4 bases, with 13 bases between them. CDR3 length: 13 residues. CDR1 and CDR2 (germline): SNHLY, FYNNEI. The CDR3 DNA reads TGTGCCAGCACCGCAGCACTCTTCTATGGCTACACCTTC. Its protein is CASTAALFYGYTF.

The V call is TRBV7-2, the J call TRBJ1-2; no definite D call. The CDR3 sequence is 12 residues long. Trimming took off 4 bases at V and 4 bases at J, with 7 bases between the two ends. Per germline, CDR1 SGHTA and CDR2 FQGNSA. CDR3 nucleotides: TGTGCCAGCAGCTCTATAAGCTATGGCTACACCTTC. It encodes CASSSISYGYTF.

This clonotype showed up just a few times. The chain carries TRBV7-6 and TRBJ2-1; the match to TRBD1 covers 7 bases. V trimming: 5 bases; J trimming: 0 bases; junction bases outside the gene matches: 13. Germline V gives CDR1 SGHVS, CDR2 FNYEAQ. The CDR3 has 18 amino acids. The CDR3 protein is CASSPQPDRALSYNEQFF. The CDR3 nucleotides are TGTGCCAGCAGCCCCCAACCCGACAGGGCCCTCTCCTACAATGAGCAGTTCTTC. Supplemented by reference TRBV7-6 and TRBJ2-1, the full variable domain reads GAGVSQSPRYKVTKRGQDVALRCDPISGHVSLYWYRQALGQGPEFLTYFNYEAQQDKSGLPNDRFSAERPEGSISTLTIQRTEQRDSAMYRCASSPQPDRALSYNEQFFGPGTRLTVL.

This sequence joins TRBV7-2 and TRBJ1-5; no reliable D call. This CDR3 has 15 amino acids. From germline, CDR1 is SGHTA and CDR2 FQGNSA. V was cut by 1 base and J by 10 bases, with 17 bases left in between. CDR3 sequence reads: CASSLGGQAKNPQHF. As DNA, the CDR3 is TGTGCCAGCAGCTTAGGAGGGCAGGCGAAGAATCCCCAGCATTTT.

J is TRBJ2-7 and V is TRBV7-8, with 7 nucleotides matching TRBD2. The CDR3 spans 12 residues. CDR1 SGHVS and CDR2 FQNEAQ come from the germline V gene. V shed 8 bases and J 3 bases; nucleotides not matched to a gene: 4. CDR3 in amino acids: CASGEGGYEQYF. CDR3 sequence (DNA): TGTGCCAGCGGGGAGGGCGGCTACGAGCAGTACTTC.

The chain has TRBV7-2 and TRBJ2-1; a possible D gene is TRBD2 (5 bases). The V gene's germline CDR1 is SGHTA and CDR2 FQGNSA. The CDR3 length is 13 residues. Trimming took 8 bases from V and 10 from J, leaving 18 bases between them. DNA for the CDR3: TGTGCCAGCTCGAATTCAATTAGAGGGGAGCAGTTCTTC. Translation gives CASSNSIRGEQFF. Variable domain in full (rest from reference TRBV7-2 and TRBJ2-1): GAGVSQSPSNKVTEKGKDVELRCDPISGHTALYWYRQSLGQGLEFLIYFQGNSAPDKSGLPSDRFSAERTGGSVSTLTIQRTQQEDSAVYLCASSNSIRGEQFFGPGTRLTVL.

This clonotype turned up a few times. The chain employs TRBV12-3 or TRBV12-4 and TRBJ1-2; a possible D gene is TRBD1 (6 bases). The CDR3 covers 12 residues. The V end was cut by 4 bases, the J end by 7 bases, with 10 bases between. CDR3 bases: TGTGCCAGCAGTTACAGGGTCAGTGGCTACACCTTC. Its protein product is CASSYRVSGYTF.

Written as DNA, the CDR3 is TGTGCCAACCGGGACTCCGGAAACACCATATATTTT. Its protein product is CANRDSGNTIYF. The chain couples TRBV10-3 to TRBJ1-3, with D possibly matching TRBD1 (5 bases). The CDR3 runs 12 residues. The V and J ends lost 10 bases and 4 bases respectively, with 11 bases between them. The germline V gene encodes CDR1 ENHRY and CDR2 SYGVKD.

The chain links TRBV7-6 to TRBJ2-1; 8 bases map to TRBD1. J was trimmed by 4 bases and V by 4 bases; bases with no gene match: 12. The CDR3 runs to 17 residues. CDR1 is SGHVS, CDR2 FNYEAQ, per germline. The DNA of the CDR3 is TGTGCCAGCAGCTCCGGCGGTGGACAGGGAAGGTACAATGAGCAGTTCTTC. Protein: CASSSGGGQGRYNEQFF.

This clonotype has a handful of counts. This chain links TRBV7-9 with TRBJ1-1, with D tentatively TRBD1 (6 bases). From germline, CDR1 is SEHNR and CDR2 FQNEAQ (reference sequence). This CDR3 has 19 residues. V lost 5 bases, J lost 0 bases, and 25 bases lay in between. CDR3 residues: CASSPVQGRVDLMNTEAFF. As DNA, the CDR3 is TGTGCCAGCAGCCCCGTGCAGGGGCGAGTCGACCTCATGAACACTGAAGCTTTCTTT.